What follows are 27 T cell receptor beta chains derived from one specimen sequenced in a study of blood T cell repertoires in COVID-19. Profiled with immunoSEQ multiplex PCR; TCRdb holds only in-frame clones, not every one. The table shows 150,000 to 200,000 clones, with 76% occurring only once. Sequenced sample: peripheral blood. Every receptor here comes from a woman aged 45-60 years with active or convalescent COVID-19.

CDR3 sequence: CASSQDRGFSSGGNQPQHF. CDR3 nucleotides: TGCGCCAGCAGCCAAGATCGGGGCTTCTCCTCAGGGGGCAATCAGCCCCAGCATTTT. The chain has TRBV4-1 and TRBJ1-5, with D maybe TRBD1 (6 bases). The V gene lost 0 bases and the J gene lost 2 bases, with 20 bases spanning the gap. Per germline, CDR1 MGHRA and CDR2 YSYEKL. The CDR3 length is 19 residues.

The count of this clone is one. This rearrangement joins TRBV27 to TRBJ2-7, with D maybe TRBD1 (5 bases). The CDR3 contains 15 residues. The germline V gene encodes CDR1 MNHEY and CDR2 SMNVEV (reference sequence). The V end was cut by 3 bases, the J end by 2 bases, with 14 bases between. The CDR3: CASSLTVLDTYEQYF. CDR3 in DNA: TGTGCCAGCAGTTTGACAGTCCTCGATACCTACGAGCAGTACTTC.

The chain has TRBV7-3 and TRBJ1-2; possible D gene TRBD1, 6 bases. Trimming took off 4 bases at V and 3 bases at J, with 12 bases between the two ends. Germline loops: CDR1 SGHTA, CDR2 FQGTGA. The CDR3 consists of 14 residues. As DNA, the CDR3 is TGTGCCAGCAGCTCCGGTGGGGGCTACTATGGCTACACCTTC. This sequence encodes CASSSGGGYYGYTF.

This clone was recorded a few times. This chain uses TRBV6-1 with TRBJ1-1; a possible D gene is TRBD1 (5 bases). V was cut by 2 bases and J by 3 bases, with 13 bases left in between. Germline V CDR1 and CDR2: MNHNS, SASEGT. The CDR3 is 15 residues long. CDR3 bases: TGTGCCAGCAGTGAACAGGGCGGGGGAGACACTGAAGCTTTCTTT. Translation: CASSEQGGGDTEAFF.

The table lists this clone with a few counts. The CDR3 DNA reads as TGTGCCATCAGTGACAGGGCAGGGAATGAAAAACTGTTTTTT. Protein: CAISDRAGNEKLFF. The chain recombines TRBV10-3 with TRBJ1-4; D possibly corresponds to TRBD1 (5 bases). This CDR3 is 14 amino acids long. V lost 3 bases, J lost 5 bases, and 10 bases lay in between. Germline V gene data show CDR1 as ENHRY and CDR2 as SYGVKD.

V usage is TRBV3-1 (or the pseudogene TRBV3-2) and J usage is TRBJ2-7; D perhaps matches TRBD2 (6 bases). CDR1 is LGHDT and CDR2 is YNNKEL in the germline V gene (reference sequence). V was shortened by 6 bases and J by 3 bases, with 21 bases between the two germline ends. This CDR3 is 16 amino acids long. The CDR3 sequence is CASRHPHPGLSYEQYF. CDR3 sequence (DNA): TGTGCCAGCAGGCACCCTCACCCGGGACTTAGCTACGAGCAGTACTTC.

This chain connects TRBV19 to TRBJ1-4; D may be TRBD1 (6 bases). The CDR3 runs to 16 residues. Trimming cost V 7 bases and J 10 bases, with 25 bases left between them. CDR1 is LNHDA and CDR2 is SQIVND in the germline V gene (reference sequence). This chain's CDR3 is CASNYAPGASNGKLFF. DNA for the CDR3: TGTGCCAGTAACTATGCCCCAGGGGCTTCCAACGGAAAACTGTTTTTT.

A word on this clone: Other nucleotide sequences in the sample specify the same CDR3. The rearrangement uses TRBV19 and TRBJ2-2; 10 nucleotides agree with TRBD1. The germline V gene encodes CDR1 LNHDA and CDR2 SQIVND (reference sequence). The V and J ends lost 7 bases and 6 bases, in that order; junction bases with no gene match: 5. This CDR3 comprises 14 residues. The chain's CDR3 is CASNRQGAAGELFF. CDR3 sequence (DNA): TGTGCCAGTAATCGACAGGGGGCCGCCGGGGAGCTGTTTTTT.

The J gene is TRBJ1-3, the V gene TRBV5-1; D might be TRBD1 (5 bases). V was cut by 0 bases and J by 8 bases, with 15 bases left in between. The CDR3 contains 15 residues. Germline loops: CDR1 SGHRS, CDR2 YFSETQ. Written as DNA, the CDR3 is TGCGCCAGCAGCTTGGCCCTAGGGGTGGCAGACACCATATATTTT. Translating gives CASSLALGVADTIYF.

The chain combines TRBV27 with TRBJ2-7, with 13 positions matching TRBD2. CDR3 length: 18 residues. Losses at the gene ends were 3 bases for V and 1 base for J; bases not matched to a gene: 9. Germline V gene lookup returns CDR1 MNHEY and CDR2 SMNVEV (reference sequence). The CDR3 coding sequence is TGTGCCAGCAGTTTCCGCGGACTAGCGGGAGAGGGATCCTACGAGCAGTACTTC. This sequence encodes CASSFRGLAGEGSYEQYF.

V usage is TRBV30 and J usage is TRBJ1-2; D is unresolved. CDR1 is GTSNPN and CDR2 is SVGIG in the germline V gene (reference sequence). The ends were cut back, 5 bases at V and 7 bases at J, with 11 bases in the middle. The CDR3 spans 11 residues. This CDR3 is CAWDGILGYTF. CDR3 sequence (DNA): TGTGCCTGGGACGGGATCCTTGGCTACACCTTC.

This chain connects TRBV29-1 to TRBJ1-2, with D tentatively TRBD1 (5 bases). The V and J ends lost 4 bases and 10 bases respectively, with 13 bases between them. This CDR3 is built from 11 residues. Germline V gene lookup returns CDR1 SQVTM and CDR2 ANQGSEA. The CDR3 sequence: CSVGQGKDYTF. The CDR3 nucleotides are TGCAGCGTTGGGCAGGGAAAGGACTACACCTTC.

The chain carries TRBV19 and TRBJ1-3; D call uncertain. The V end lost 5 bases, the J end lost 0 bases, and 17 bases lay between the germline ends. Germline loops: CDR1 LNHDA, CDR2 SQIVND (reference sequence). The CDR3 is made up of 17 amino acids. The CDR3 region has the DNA TGTGCCAGTAGTTCTCCGACACAACTCAACTCTGGAAACACCATATATTTT. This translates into CASSSPTQLNSGNTIYF.

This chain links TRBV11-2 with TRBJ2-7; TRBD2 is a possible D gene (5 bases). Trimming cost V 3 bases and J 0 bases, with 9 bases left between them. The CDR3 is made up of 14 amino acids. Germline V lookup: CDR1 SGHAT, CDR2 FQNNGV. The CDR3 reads CASSFSRDSYEQYF. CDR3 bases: TGTGCCAGCAGCTTTTCCCGGGACTCCTACGAGCAGTACTTC. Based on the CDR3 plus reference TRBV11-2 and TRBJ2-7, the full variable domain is EAGVAQSPRYKIIEKRQSVAFWCNPISGHATLYWYQQILGQGPKLLIQFQNNGVVDDSQLPKDRFSAERLKGVDSTLKIQPAKLEDSAVYLCASSFSRDSYEQYFGPGTRLTVT.

The CDR3 nucleotides read TGTGCTACCGGGACTAGCGGGAGCGCAGATACGCAGTATTTT. Amino acids: CATGTSGSADTQYF. The V and J genes are TRBV28 and TRBJ2-3; the match to TRBD2 covers 14 bases. Germline V gives CDR1 MDHEN, CDR2 SYDVKM. The CDR3 covers 14 residues.

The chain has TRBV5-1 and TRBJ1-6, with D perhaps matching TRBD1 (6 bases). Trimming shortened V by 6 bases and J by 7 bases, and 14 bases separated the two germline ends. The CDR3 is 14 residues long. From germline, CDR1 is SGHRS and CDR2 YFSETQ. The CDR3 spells CASTAGVANSPLHF. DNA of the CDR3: TGCGCCAGCACCGCAGGGGTTGCCAATTCACCCCTCCACTTT.

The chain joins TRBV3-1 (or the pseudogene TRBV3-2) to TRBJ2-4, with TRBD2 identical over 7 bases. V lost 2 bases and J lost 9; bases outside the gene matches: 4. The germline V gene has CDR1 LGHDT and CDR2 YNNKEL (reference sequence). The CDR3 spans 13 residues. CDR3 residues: CASSQTREGIQYF. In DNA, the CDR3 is TGTGCCAGCAGCCAAACAAGGGAGGGCATTCAGTACTTC.

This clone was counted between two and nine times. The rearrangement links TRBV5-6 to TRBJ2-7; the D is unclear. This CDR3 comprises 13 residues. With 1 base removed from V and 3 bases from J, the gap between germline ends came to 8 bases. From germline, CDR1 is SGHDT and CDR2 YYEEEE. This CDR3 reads CASSLSPGYEQYF. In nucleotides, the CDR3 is TGTGCCAGCAGCTTGTCCCCGGGCTACGAGCAGTACTTC.

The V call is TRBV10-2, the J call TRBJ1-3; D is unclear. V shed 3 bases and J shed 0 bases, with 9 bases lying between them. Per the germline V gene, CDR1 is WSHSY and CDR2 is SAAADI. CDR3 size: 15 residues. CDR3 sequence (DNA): TGCGCCAGCAGTGAAAGACTCAGCTCTGGAAACACCATATATTTT. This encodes CASSERLSSGNTIYF.

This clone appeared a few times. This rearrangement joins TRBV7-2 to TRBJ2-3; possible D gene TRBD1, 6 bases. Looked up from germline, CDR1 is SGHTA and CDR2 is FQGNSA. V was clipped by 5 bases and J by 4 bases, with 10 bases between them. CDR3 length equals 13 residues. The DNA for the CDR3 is TGTGCCAGCAGCACCGGACAGTCAGATACGCAGTATTTT. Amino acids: CASSTGQSDTQYF.

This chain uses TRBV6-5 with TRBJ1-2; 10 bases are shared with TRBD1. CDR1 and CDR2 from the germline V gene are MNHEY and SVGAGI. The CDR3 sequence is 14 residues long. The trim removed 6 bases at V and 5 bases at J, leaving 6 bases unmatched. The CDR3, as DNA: TGTGCCAGCAGCCGGACAGGGGGGAGGTATGGCTACACCTTC. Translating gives CASSRTGGRYGYTF.

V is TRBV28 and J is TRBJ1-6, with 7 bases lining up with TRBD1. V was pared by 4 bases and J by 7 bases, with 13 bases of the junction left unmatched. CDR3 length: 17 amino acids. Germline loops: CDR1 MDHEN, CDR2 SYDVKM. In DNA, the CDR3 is TGTGCCAGCAGTTGGGACAGATGGGGGAAGGACAATTCACCCCTCCACTTT. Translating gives CASSWDRWGKDNSPLHF.

The CDR3 nucleotides are TGTGCCTGGAACCAGCGGAGCACAGATACGCAGTATTTT. Protein product: CAWNQRSTDTQYF. The chain carries TRBV30 and TRBJ2-3; maybe TRBD2 (5 bases). V gave up 4 bases and J gave up 0 bases, with 8 bases separating them. CDR3 size: 13 residues. Germline CDR1 is GTSNPN and CDR2 is SVGIG (reference sequence).

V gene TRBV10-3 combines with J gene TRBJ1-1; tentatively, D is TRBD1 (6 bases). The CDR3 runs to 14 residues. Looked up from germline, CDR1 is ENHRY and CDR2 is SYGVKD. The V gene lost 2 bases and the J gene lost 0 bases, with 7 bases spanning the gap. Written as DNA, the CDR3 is TGTGCCATCAGTGAGGGACAGATGAACACTGAAGCTTTCTTT. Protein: CAISEGQMNTEAFF.

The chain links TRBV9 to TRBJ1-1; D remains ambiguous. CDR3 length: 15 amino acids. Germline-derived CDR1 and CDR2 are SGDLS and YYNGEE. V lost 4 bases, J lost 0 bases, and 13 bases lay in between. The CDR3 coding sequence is TGTGCCAGCAGCCCCCTCGTGACTGTGAACACTGAAGCTTTCTTT. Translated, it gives CASSPLVTVNTEAFF.

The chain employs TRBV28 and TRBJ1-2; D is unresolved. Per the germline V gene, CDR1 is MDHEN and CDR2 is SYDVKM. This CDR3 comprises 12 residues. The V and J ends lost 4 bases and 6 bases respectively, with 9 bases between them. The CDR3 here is CASSSRLNGYTF. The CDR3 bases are TGTGCCAGCAGTTCCCGGTTAAATGGCTACACCTTC.

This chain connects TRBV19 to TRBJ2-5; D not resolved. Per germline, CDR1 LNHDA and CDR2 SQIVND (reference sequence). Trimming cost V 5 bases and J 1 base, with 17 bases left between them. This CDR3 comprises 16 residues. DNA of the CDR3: TGTGCCAGTAGTCGGCGAGGCAGCCTCCGCCAAGAGACCCAGTACTTC. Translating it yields CASSRRGSLRQETQYF.